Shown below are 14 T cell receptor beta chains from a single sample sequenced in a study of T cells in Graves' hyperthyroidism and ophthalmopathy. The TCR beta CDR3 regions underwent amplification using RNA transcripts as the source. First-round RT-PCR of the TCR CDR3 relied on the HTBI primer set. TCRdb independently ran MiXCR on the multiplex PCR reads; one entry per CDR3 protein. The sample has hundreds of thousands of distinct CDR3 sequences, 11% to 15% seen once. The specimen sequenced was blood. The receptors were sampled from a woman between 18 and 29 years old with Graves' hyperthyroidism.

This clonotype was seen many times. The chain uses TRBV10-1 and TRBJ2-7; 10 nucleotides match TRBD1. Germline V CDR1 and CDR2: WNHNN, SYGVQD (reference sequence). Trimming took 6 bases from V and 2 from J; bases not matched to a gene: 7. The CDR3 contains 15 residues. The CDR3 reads CASSQGGQGTYEQYF. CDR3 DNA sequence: TGCGCCAGCAGCCAGGGGGGACAGGGGACCTACGAGCAGTACTTC.

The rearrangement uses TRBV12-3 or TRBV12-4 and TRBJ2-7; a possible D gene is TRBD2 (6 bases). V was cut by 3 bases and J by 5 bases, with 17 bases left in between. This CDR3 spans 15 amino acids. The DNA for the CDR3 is TGTGCCAGCAGTTTGAGGGCGGGAAAAGACGACGAGCAGTACTTC. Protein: CASSLRAGKDDEQYF.

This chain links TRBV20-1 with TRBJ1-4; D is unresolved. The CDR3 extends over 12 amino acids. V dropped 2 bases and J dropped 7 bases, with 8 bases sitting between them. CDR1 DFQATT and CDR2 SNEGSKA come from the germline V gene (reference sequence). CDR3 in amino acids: CSARSAREKLFF. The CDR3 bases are TGCAGTGCTAGAAGCGCTCGTGAAAAACTGTTTTTT.

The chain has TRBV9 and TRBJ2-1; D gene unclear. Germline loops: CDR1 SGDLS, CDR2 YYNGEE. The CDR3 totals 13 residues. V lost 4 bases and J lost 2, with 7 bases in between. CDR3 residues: CASSKDPYNEQFF. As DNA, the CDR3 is TGTGCCAGCAGCAAAGACCCCTACAATGAGCAGTTCTTC. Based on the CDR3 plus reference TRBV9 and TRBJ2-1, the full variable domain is DSGVTQTPKHLITATGQRVTLRCSPRSGDLSVYWYQQSLDQGLQFLIQYYNGEERAKGNILERFSAQQFPDLHSELNLSSLELGDSALYFCASSKDPYNEQFFGPGTRLTVL.

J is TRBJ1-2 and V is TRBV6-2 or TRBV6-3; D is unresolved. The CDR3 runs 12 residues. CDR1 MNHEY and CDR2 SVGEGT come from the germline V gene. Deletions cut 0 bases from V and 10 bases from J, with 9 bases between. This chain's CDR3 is CASSYSSVDYTF. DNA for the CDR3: TGTGCCAGCAGTTACTCAAGTGTTGACTACACCTTC.

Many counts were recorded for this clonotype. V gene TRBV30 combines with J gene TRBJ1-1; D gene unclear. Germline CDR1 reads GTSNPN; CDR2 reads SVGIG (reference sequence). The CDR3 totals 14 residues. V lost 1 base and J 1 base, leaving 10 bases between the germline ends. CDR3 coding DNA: TGTGCCTGGAGTGCCTCTATTCGGAACACTGAAGCTTTCTTT. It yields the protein CAWSASIRNTEAFF.

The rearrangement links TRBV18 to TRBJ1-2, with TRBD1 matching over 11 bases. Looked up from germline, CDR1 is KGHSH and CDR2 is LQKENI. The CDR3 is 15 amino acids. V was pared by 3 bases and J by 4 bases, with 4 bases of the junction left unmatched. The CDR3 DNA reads TGTGCCAGCTCACCGGACAGGGGGCCTTTCTATGGCTACACCTTC. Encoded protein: CASSPDRGPFYGYTF.

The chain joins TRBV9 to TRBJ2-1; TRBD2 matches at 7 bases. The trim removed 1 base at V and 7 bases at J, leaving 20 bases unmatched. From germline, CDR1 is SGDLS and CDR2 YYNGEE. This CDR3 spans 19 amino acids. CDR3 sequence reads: CASSVFPPPNLLAANEQFF. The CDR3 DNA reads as TGTGCCAGCAGCGTATTCCCGCCCCCCAACCTCCTAGCGGCTAATGAGCAGTTCTTC.

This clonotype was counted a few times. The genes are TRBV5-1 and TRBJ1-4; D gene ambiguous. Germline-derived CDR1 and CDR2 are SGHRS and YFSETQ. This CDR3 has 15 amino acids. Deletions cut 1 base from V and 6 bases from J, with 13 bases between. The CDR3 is CASSLFGVGHEKLFF. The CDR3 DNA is TGCGCCAGCAGCTTGTTTGGGGTAGGGCATGAAAAACTGTTTTTT.

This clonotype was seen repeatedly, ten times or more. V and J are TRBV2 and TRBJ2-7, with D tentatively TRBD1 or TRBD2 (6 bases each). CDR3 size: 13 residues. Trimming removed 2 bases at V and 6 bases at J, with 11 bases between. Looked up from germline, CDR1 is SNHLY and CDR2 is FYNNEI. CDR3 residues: CASSEQGGREQYF. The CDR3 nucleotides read TGTGCCAGCAGTGAACAAGGGGGGCGCGAGCAGTACTTC.

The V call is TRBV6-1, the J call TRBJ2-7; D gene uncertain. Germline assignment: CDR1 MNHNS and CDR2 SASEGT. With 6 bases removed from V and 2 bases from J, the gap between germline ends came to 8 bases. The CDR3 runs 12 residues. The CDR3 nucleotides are TGTGCCAGCAGGGGAACACCCTACGAGCAGTACTTC. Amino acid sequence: CASRGTPYEQYF.

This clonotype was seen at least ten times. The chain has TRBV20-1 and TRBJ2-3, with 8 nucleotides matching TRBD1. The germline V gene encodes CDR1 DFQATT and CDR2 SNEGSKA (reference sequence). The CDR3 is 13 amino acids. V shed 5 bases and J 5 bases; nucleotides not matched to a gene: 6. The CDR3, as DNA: TGCAGTGCTGTCACTACAGGGGGAGATACGCAGTATTTT. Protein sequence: CSAVTTGGDTQYF.

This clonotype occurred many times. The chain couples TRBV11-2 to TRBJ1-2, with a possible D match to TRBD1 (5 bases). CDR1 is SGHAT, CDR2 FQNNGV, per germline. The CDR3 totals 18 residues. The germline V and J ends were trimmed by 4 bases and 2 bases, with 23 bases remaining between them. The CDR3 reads CASSWGKTDSPFNYGYTF. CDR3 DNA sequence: TGTGCCAGCAGCTGGGGCAAGACAGATTCCCCTTTCAACTATGGCTACACCTTC.

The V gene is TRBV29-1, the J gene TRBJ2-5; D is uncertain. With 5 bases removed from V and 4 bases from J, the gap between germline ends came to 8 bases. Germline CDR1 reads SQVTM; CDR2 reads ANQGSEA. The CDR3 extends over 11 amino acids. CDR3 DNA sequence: TGCAGCGTTTCGGTCCGAGAGACCCAGTACTTC. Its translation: CSVSVRETQYF.